This T cell receptor beta chain was recovered during a study of Ad26.COV2.S vaccination and SARS-CoV-2 variants. Study-level background: Enrollment placed the donor in the COV1001 Ad26.COV2.S trial arm. The study gave Ad26.COV2.S intramuscularly, once or twice 56 days apart.

The treatment here: some 20 received Ad26.COV2.S at low or high dose, single or two shots; roughly 5 received placebo; per-sample allocation not given. Material that was analyzed had been drawn on day 63 after the first vaccine or placebo injection. An Ad26 vector that expressed Wuhan-strain SARS-CoV-2 spike constituted the vaccine. Sequenced by immunoSEQ multiplex PCR; TCRdb stores in-frame clones only, minus some. The sample consists of about 400,000 clones, roughly 80% of them appearing once. General observations from the study: Researchers reported similar non-spike TCR breadth in vaccine and placebo recipients.

CDR3 length equals 13 residues. V was clipped by 4 bases and J by 5 bases, with 10 bases between them. Germline CDR1 is SGHRS and CDR2 is YFSETQ. The table lists this clone with a count of one. Its antigen is still unknown. This sequence was found in a person aged 18-60 years who received the Ad26.COV2.S COVID-19 vaccine or a placebo. Sequencing was performed on peripheral blood, taken in a trial of Ad26.COV2.S vaccine versus placebo. V gene TRBV5-1 combines with J gene TRBJ1-5, with TRBD1 as a possible D gene (5 bases). The CDR3: CASSTQGDQPQHF. CDR3 bases: TGCGCCAGCAGCACCCAAGGGGATCAGCCCCAGCATTTT.